The source of this T cell receptor (beta chain) is a study of blood T cell repertoires in COVID-19. Study summary: Samples taken during acute and convalescent COVID-19 were collected in the United States, Italy and Spain.

As processed by the authors: Estimation of nucleated cell counts relied on the amplification of reference gene primers. Profiled with immunoSEQ multiplex PCR; TCRdb holds only in-frame clones, not every one. V, J and clone size are taken as reported in that table, and D and trimming were inferred from the DNA itself. Of over 130,000 clones in the sample, under 85% were seen once. V shed 6 bases and J shed 3 bases, with 15 bases lying between them. In germline, CDR1 is MNHEY, CDR2 SMNVEV (reference sequence). This CDR3 has 14 residues. Participants spanned ages about 18 to 90 years and resided in 20 to 25 US areas. Each exposed participant met a COVID-19 case in the 2 weeks preceding study entry.

The TCR sequence derives from a woman aged 18-29 years who had been exposed to COVID-19. The source material was PBMCs or T cells enriched from blood (not recorded which). The gene calls are TRBV27 and TRBJ2-7; D possibly corresponds to TRBD2 (6 bases). The CDR3 loop is CASSRRDSYYEQYF. Here the CDR3 DNA reads TGTGCCAGCAGCCGCCGGGACTCCTACTACGAGCAGTACTTC.